This T cell receptor beta chain derives from a study of vaccination effects on CD4 cells after COVID-19. The V gene end was trimmed by 5 bases and the J gene end by 8 bases; junction bases not matched to a gene: 10. Per germline, CDR1 SGHTA and CDR2 FQGNSA. The CDR3 has 16 residues. Pools of viral peptides were used by the ViraFEST assay to expand antigen-specific CD4+ T cells ahead of sequencing. Following culture for around 9 days, CD4+ T cells were isolated. Having tested negative for nucleocapsid antibodies, the vaccine recipients showed no prior SARS-CoV-2 infection. Points on this clone: The antigen is not known.

Points from the study as a whole: Among infection- and vaccine-induced clones, marked clonal contraction occurred late after vaccination.

The assay was immunoSEQ multiplex PCR, and TCRdb's table has in-frame clones only and misses some. There are about 63,000 clones in the sample; around three quarters occur only once, and less than 4% lies in the top ten. The chain links TRBV7-2 to TRBJ1-4; 11 bases map to TRBD1. The sample in question was CD4+ T cells from PBMCs cultured with HCoV-OC43 spike peptides, obtained before COVID-19 vaccination. The subset was: HCoV-OC43 spike overlapping peptide pool stimulation. This receptor was obtained from a human donor who received a COVID-19 vaccine. Here the CDR3 reads CASSPPRGQGEEKLFF. The CDR3 DNA reads TGTGCCAGCAGCCCGCCTAGGGGACAGGGGGAAGAAAAACTGTTTTTT.